These 32 T cell receptor beta chains came from one sample sequenced in a study of shared clonotypes between healthy human individuals. Data came from immunoSEQ multiplex PCR; TCRdb stores just in-frame clones and leaves some out. Altogether roughly 380,000 clones are present, approximately 97% being singletons, with the ten largest covering less than 0.35%. What was sequenced was memory CD8+ T cells sorted from blood. The subset here: CD45RO+ cells pooled with CCR7-negative TemRA cells. These receptor sequences come from a man between 25 and 39 years old in good health.

The rearrangement uses TRBV7-2 and TRBJ2-7, with 10 bases fitting TRBD2. The V segment lost 3 bases and the J segment 3 bases; nucleotides outside the gene matches: 14. Germline values: CDR1 SGHTA, CDR2 FQGNSA. The CDR3 is made up of 18 amino acids. The CDR3, as DNA: TGTGCCAGCAGCTTTTTACCTAGCGGGAGTAGGTACGGCTACGAGCAGTACTTC. Encoded protein: CASSFLPSGSRYGYEQYF.

The CDR3: CASRPGSRNTEAFF. As DNA, the CDR3 is TGTGCCAGCAGGCCCGGGAGCCGGAACACTGAAGCTTTCTTT. The chain is built from TRBV5-8 and TRBJ1-1; no clear D gene. The CDR3 length is 14 residues. The V end was cut by 5 bases, the J end by 1 base, with 12 bases between. The germline V gene has CDR1 SGHTS and CDR2 YDEGEE.

This chain uses TRBV7-3 with TRBJ2-5; 11 bases fit TRBD2. V trimming: 1 base; J trimming: 2 bases; junction bases outside the gene matches: 6. Germline values: CDR1 SGHTA, CDR2 FQGTGA. This CDR3 contains 17 residues. The CDR3 DNA follows: TGTGCCAGCAGCTTAAGACCGGGACTAGCGGATCAAGAGACCCAGTACTTC. Its protein product is CASSLRPGLADQETQYF.

This clone was seen only once. A read error may account for a junction end that differs from germline. CDR3 sequence: CASSPPGTGVETQYF. The DNA for the CDR3 is TGTGCTAGCAGCCCCCCCGGGACAGGGGTGGAGACCCAGTACTTC. The chain carries TRBV7-7 and TRBJ2-5; 10 nucleotides agree with TRBD1. The germline V gene has CDR1 SSHAT and CDR2 FNYEAQ (reference sequence). The CDR3 has 15 amino acids.

About this clone: Other DNA sequences in the same sample also yield this CDR3. J is TRBJ2-7 and V is TRBV7-8; unclear D gene. V lost 5 bases to trimming and J lost 0 bases, with 2 bases between them. The V gene's germline CDR1 is SGHVS and CDR2 FQNEAQ. The CDR3 loop spans 11 amino acids. The CDR3 nucleotides read TGTGCCAGCAGCGTCTCCTACGAGCAGTACTTC. It specifies CASSVSYEQYF.

In this sample, this clone turned up a few times. The CDR3 DNA reads TGTGCCAGCAGTTACTCGTATCCGGGGCAGGGCTACACCTTC. Its protein is CASSYSYPGQGYTF. The chain is built from TRBV6-5 and TRBJ1-2; D may be TRBD1 (5 bases). CDR3 length: 14 amino acids. Looked up from germline, CDR1 is MNHEY and CDR2 is SVGAGI. The V end lost 0 bases, the J end lost 8 bases, and 13 bases lay between the germline ends.

The chain is built from TRBV10-3 and TRBJ1-2; the match to TRBD1 covers 8 bases. V shed 10 bases and J 2 bases; nucleotides not matched to a gene: 12. CDR1 is ENHRY, CDR2 SYGVKD, per germline. CDR3 length: 15 amino acids. CDR3 nucleotides: TGTGCCACCAAACTCGGACAGGGTGGCAACTATGGCTACACCTTC. Its translation is CATKLGQGGNYGYTF.

The V and J genes are TRBV7-2 and TRBJ2-7; 8 bases are a match to TRBD1. The CDR3 spans 14 residues. Germline CDR1 and CDR2: SGHTA and FQGNSA. The V segment lost 6 bases and the J segment 2 bases; nucleotides outside the gene matches: 6. The CDR3 sequence is CASSYDRGAYEQYF. As DNA, the CDR3 is TGTGCCAGCAGTTATGACAGGGGCGCCTACGAGCAGTACTTC.

The chain has TRBV30 and TRBJ2-1; no clear D. V lost 5 bases and J lost 0, with 14 bases in between. Germline V CDR1 and CDR2: GTSNPN, SVGIG (reference sequence). This CDR3 contains 15 residues. The CDR3 sequence is CAWGPSPGSYNEQFF. The CDR3 region has the DNA TGTGCCTGGGGACCCAGCCCTGGCTCCTACAATGAGCAGTTCTTC. Complete variable domain (other parts from reference TRBV30 and TRBJ2-1): SQTIHQWPATLVQPVGSPLSLECTVEGTSNPNLYWYRQAAGRGLQLLFYSVGIGQISSEVPQNLSASRPQDRQFILSSKKLLLSDSGFYLCAWGPSPGSYNEQFFGPGTRLTVL.

The J gene is TRBJ2-2, the V gene TRBV5-5; TRBD1 matches at 7 bases. CDR3 size: 15 residues. The trim removed 0 bases at V and 4 bases at J, leaving 3 bases unmatched. The germline V gene has CDR1 SGHKS and CDR2 YYEKEE (reference sequence). DNA of the CDR3: TGTGCCAGCAGCTTGGGACAGGGTCCCACCGGGGAGCTGTTTTTT. Residues: CASSLGQGPTGELFF.

This chain links TRBV28 with TRBJ2-3; possible D gene TRBD1, 6 bases. Germline V gene sequence: CDR1 MDHEN, CDR2 SYDVKM. V shed 7 bases and J shed 2 bases, with 13 bases lying between them. The CDR3 has 14 residues. The CDR3 reads CASTMQGLTDTQYF. The CDR3 DNA reads as TGTGCCAGCACCATGCAGGGGCTCACAGATACGCAGTATTTT.

The chain employs TRBV5-1 and TRBJ1-1; the D gene is possibly TRBD1 (6 bases). The CDR3 consists of 15 residues. Germline V CDR1 and CDR2: SGHRS, YFSETQ. V was shortened by 2 bases and J by 1 base, with 12 bases between the two germline ends. The CDR3 nucleotides read TGCGCCAGCAGCTTTAGCACAGGGTCGAACACTGAAGCTTTCTTT. Translation: CASSFSTGSNTEAFF.

The J gene is TRBJ2-1, the V gene TRBV5-4; no clear D gene. Per germline, CDR1 SGHNT and CDR2 YYREEE (reference sequence). Trimming removed 1 base from V and 4 bases from J, with 6 bases in between. The CDR3 runs 13 residues. The DNA of the CDR3 is TGTGCCAGCAGCTTGCTGGATTACAATGAGCAGTTCTTC. Its translation: CASSLLDYNEQFF.

V gene TRBV30 combines with J gene TRBJ1-2; the D is unclear. Trimming shortened V by 2 bases and J by 7 bases, and 17 bases separated the two germline ends. The CDR3 has 14 amino acids. Germline loops: CDR1 GTSNPN, CDR2 SVGIG (reference sequence). The CDR3 nucleotides are TGTGCCTGGAGTCTCAGCTGGGTAACTGGTGGCTACACCTTC. This translates into CAWSLSWVTGGYTF.

The chain recombines TRBV29-1 with TRBJ2-7, with TRBD2 identical over 11 bases. The CDR3 consists of 14 residues. V trimming: 5 bases; J trimming: 9 bases; junction bases outside the gene matches: 12. Looked up from germline, CDR1 is SQVTM and CDR2 is ANQGSEA. DNA for the CDR3: TGCAGCGTTAGTGGTATACTAGCGGGAGTAGCGCAGTACTTC. This sequence encodes CSVSGILAGVAQYF.

V gene TRBV29-1 combines with J gene TRBJ2-6; 7 bases match TRBD1. V trimming: 4 bases; J trimming: 0 bases; junction bases outside the gene matches: 3. This CDR3 is built from 15 residues. The germline CDR1 and CDR2 sequences are SQVTM and ANQGSEA. The CDR3 bases are TGCAGCGTTGGGACAGGAAGCTCTGGGGCCAACGTCCTGACTTTC. Translation: CSVGTGSSGANVLTF.

Written as DNA, the CDR3 is TGTGCCTCAAAAGGACTAGCGGGATATCAGAACGAGCAGTACTTC. Protein product: CASKGLAGYQNEQYF. This chain joins TRBV10-3 and TRBJ2-7, with 12 positions matching TRBD2. The CDR3 has 15 residues. J gave up 5 bases and V 11 bases, and 13 bases lay outside the gene matches. Germline V lookup: CDR1 ENHRY, CDR2 SYGVKD.

The chain joins TRBV19 to TRBJ2-7; 7 nucleotides line up with TRBD1. The CDR3 extends over 15 amino acids. V shed 5 bases, J shed 7 bases, and the junction held 14 bases outside the gene matches. CDR1 and CDR2 (germline): LNHDA, SQIVND (reference sequence). In DNA form, the CDR3 reads TGTGCCAGTAGTTTCCGACAGGGTCCCCTCTCTGAGCAGTACTTC. Protein: CASSFRQGPLSEQYF.

The rearrangement joins TRBV10-3 to TRBJ2-2, with 9 nucleotides matching TRBD2. J gave up 5 bases and V 8 bases, and 3 bases lay outside the gene matches. The CDR3 runs 13 residues. CDR1 and CDR2 (germline): ENHRY, SYGVKD. The CDR3 sequence is CAIGAGGTGELFF. The CDR3 DNA sequence: TGTGCCATCGGAGCGGGAGGAACCGGGGAGCTGTTTTTT.

J is TRBJ2-3 and V is TRBV6-5; 16 bases are a match to TRBD2. There are 15 residues in the CDR3. V was pared by 4 bases and J by 8 bases, with 3 bases of the junction left unmatched. Germline V CDR1 and CDR2: MNHEY, SVGAGI. CDR3 bases: TGTGCCAGCAGTTCGGGACTAGCGGGAGGGGCTACGCAGTATTTT. Residues: CASSSGLAGGATQYF.

Comments on this clone: One end of the junction is discordant with germline, which a read error may explain. The rearrangement uses TRBV15 and TRBJ2-1; 10 bases map to TRBD1. The CDR3 length is 14 residues. Germline V gene data show CDR1 as LNHNV and CDR2 as YYDKDF (reference sequence). The chain's CDR3 is CATSRDLPGTGDIF. The CDR3, as DNA: TGTGCCACCAGCAGAGACCTACCCGGGACAGGGGATATCTTC.

J is TRBJ2-7 and V is TRBV30; 14 bases match TRBD2. V was pared by 8 bases and J by 3 bases, with 0 bases of the junction left unmatched. Germline CDR1 GTSNPN, CDR2 SVGIG (reference sequence). CDR3 size: 12 residues. CDR3 residues: CAGTSGSYEQYF. The CDR3 bases are TGTGCCGGGACTAGCGGGAGCTACGAGCAGTACTTC.

The rearrangement joins TRBV19 to TRBJ1-1, with D perhaps matching TRBD1 (5 bases). The CDR3 totals 15 residues. Trimming pared 1 base from V and 5 bases from J, leaving 14 bases between. Germline lookup yields CDR1 LNHDA and CDR2 SQIVND (reference sequence). This CDR3 reads CASSIGQPPRTEAFF. The CDR3 region has the DNA TGTGCCAGTAGTATAGGACAGCCACCTCGGACTGAAGCTTTCTTT.

V and J are TRBV5-1 and TRBJ2-7; TRBD2 aligns across 8 bases. The germline CDR1 and CDR2 sequences are SGHRS and YFSETQ. The CDR3 consists of 17 residues. With V trimmed by 5 bases and J by 3 bases, 16 bases remained unmatched. CDR3 in DNA: TGCGCCAGCAGTCGAACTCTATCGCGGGAGGATCACTACGAGCAGTACTTC. Its translation is CASSRTLSREDHYEQYF.

The rearrangement links TRBV6-5 to TRBJ2-7, with 9 positions matching TRBD1. The CDR3 consists of 14 residues. V lost 8 bases to trimming and J lost 3 bases; unmatched junction nucleotides: 8. The germline gives CDR1 MNHEY, CDR2 SVGAGI. CDR3 amino acids: CASRISGQGYEQYF. DNA for the CDR3: TGTGCCAGCCGCATATCGGGACAGGGCTACGAGCAGTACTTC.

J is TRBJ2-4 and V is TRBV29-1; 10 bases match TRBD2. Germline V gives CDR1 SQVTM, CDR2 ANQGSEA. The CDR3 length is 18 residues. V was pared by 0 bases and J by 0 bases, with 8 bases of the junction left unmatched. CDR3 nucleotides: TGCAGCGTTGAAGATGTGGGCCGACTAGCGGGAGCCAAAAACATTCAGTACTTC. Translation: CSVEDVGRLAGAKNIQYF.

This clone was seen a single time. The rearrangement links TRBV9 to TRBJ2-5, with D maybe TRBD2 (6 bases). The V and J ends lost 0 bases and 2 bases respectively, with 8 bases between them. This CDR3 comprises 14 residues. Germline assignment: CDR1 SGDLS and CDR2 YYNGEE. The CDR3 region is CASSVVGGQETQYF. The CDR3, as DNA: TGTGCCAGCAGCGTAGTTGGGGGGCAAGAGACCCAGTACTTC.

This chain joins TRBV29-1 and TRBJ2-7; a weak D match, TRBD1 (5 bases). The germline V and J ends were trimmed by 7 bases and 0 bases, with 16 bases remaining between them. CDR3 length equals 14 residues. CDR1 is SQVTM, CDR2 ANQGSEA, per germline. CDR3 region: CSGVDTGASYEQYF. The CDR3 region has the DNA TGCAGCGGGGTGGATACTGGGGCCTCCTACGAGCAGTACTTC.

The CDR3 region is CASSLARDTTDTQYF. The CDR3 DNA is TGCGCCAGCAGCTTGGCCCGGGACACCACAGATACGCAGTATTTT. V usage is TRBV5-1 and J usage is TRBJ2-3, with D possibly TRBD1 on 6 matching bases. In germline, CDR1 is SGHRS, CDR2 YFSETQ. This CDR3 has 15 amino acids. Trimming left V 0 bases short and J 2 bases short, with 10 bases between.

V usage is TRBV4-1 and J usage is TRBJ2-7; 14 bases match TRBD2. Germline CDR1 reads MGHRA; CDR2 reads YSYEKL. Losses at the gene ends were 4 bases for V and 5 bases for J; bases not matched to a gene: 13. The CDR3 has 18 residues. CDR3 amino acids: CASSRSGLAGEGVHEQYF. CDR3 bases: TGCGCCAGCAGCCGATCGGGACTAGCGGGAGAGGGAGTCCACGAGCAGTACTTC.

This chain links TRBV18 with TRBJ2-5; maybe TRBD2 (6 bases). The CDR3 totals 16 residues. V was cut by 3 bases and J by 3 bases, with 17 bases left in between. CDR1 and CDR2 (germline): KGHSH, LQKENI. The CDR3 is CASSPRQLPGEETQYF. CDR3 bases: TGTGCCAGCTCACCCCGACAGCTCCCGGGGGAAGAGACCCAGTACTTC.

This sequence joins TRBV28 and TRBJ1-2, with D maybe TRBD1 (6 bases). Trimming removed 5 bases at V and 4 bases at J, with 8 bases between. In germline, CDR1 is MDHEN, CDR2 SYDVKM. The CDR3 is made up of 12 amino acids. The CDR3 nucleotides read TGTGCCAGCAGTGCGGACAGCTATGGCTACACCTTC. Amino acid sequence: CASSADSYGYTF.